This TCR beta chain was recorded in a study of STAT5B mutations in CD4+ large granular lymphocyte leukemia. Overall study: CD8+ depletion followed by anti-CD4 microbead selection was applied to cryopreserved cells. Study findings and constraints: Without putative leukemic clones, patient CD4-sorted repertoires remained more clonal than healthy CD4+ repertoires. TRBV06-family usage was enriched in top patient clones (8/27) versus controls (2/35).

To note about this clone: Its antigen is unidentified.

TCRdb keeps only in-frame clones here, not all; method: immunoSEQ multiplex PCR. The sample comprises 9,800 or so clones, roughly 80% of which are singletons, and about two thirds rests with the top ten. The CDR3 consists of 13 residues. V was cut by 4 bases and J by 4 bases, with 11 bases left in between. Germline V gene data show CDR1 as SGHDN and CDR2 as FVKESK. The receptor was derived from a man aged 60 to 75 with CD4+ T-cell large granular lymphocyte leukemia. What was sequenced was PBMCs. The chain employs TRBV14 and TRBJ2-7, with D possibly being TRBD2 (6 bases). The CDR3 coding sequence is TGTGCCAGCAGCCGATCCGGGGGATACGAGCAGTACTTC. This codes for CASSRSGGYEQYF.